This T cell receptor beta chain was sequenced in a study of T cell responses to AZD1222 COVID-19 vaccine. As regards this clone: Its target is not known. An end of the junction does not agree with germline; a read error may underlie this.

Using immunoSEQ multiplex PCR, the repertoire was profiled, and TCRdb retains in-frame clones only, with some absent. The table has some 180,000 clones, around 90% seen once; the top ten hold roughly 0.49%. General study results and limits: Sampling captured repertoires only after the peak T cell response. Spike-specific TCR breadth and depth were elevated following two AZD1222 doses.

Per the germline V gene, CDR1 is MDHEN and CDR2 is SYDVKM. The CDR3 covers 12 residues. Material: peripheral blood, obtained on day 0 of AZD1222 vaccination. This chain links TRBV28 with TRBJ1-4; D call uncertain. This TCR derives from an adult in good health. CDR3 nucleotide sequence: TGTGCCAGCAGTACCGTTAACCAGAACTGTGGATTT. Amino acids: CASSTVNQNCGF.